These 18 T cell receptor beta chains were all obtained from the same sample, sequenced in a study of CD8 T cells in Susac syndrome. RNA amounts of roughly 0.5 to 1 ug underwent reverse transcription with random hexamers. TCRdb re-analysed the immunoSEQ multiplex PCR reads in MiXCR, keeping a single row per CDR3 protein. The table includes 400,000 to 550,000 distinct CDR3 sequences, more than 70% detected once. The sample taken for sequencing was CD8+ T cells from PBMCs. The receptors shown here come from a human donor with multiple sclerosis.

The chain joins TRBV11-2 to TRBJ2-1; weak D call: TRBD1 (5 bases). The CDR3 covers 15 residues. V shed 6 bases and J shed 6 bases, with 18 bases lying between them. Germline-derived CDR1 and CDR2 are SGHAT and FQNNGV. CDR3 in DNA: TGTGCCAGCAGTCCTGCACTCCTTCAGGGCAATGAGCAGTTCTTC. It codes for CASSPALLQGNEQFF. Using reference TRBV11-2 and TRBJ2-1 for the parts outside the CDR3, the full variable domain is EAGVAQSPRYKIIEKRQSVAFWCNPISGHATLYWYQQILGQGPKLLIQFQNNGVVDDSQLPKDRFSAERLKGVDSTLKIQPAKLEDSAVYLCASSPALLQGNEQFFGPGTRLTVL.

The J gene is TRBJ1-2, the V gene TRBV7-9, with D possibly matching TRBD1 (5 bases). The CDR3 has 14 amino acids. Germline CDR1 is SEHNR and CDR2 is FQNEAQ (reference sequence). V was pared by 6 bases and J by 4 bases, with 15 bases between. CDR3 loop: CASSLGEAFYGYTF. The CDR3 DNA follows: TGTGCCAGCAGTCTGGGGGAGGCATTCTATGGCTACACCTTC.

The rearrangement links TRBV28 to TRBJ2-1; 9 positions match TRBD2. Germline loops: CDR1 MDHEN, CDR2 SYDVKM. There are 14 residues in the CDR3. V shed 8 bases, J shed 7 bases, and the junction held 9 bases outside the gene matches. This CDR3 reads CASCLSGSGNEQFF. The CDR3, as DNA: TGTGCCAGCTGCCTTAGCGGGAGTGGGAATGAGCAGTTCTTC.

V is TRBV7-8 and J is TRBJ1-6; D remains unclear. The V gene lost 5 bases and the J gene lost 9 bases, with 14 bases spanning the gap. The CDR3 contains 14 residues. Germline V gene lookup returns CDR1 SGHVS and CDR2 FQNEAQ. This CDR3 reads CASSRQRWGSPLHF. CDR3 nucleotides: TGTGCCAGCAGCCGCCAGCGATGGGGTTCACCCCTCCACTTT.

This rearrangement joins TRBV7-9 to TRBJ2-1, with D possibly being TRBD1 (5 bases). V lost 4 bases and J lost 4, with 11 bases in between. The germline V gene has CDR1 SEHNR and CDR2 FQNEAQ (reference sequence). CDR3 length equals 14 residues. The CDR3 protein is CASSSPRDYNEQFF. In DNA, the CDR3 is TGTGCCAGCAGCTCCCCCAGGGATTACAATGAGCAGTTCTTC. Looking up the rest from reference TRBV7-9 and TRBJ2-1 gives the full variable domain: DTGVSQNPRHKITKRGQNVTFRCDPISEHNRLYWYRQTLGQGPEFLTYFQNEAQLEKSRLLSDRFSAERPKGSFSTLEIQRTEQGDSAMYLCASSSPRDYNEQFFGPGTRLTVL.

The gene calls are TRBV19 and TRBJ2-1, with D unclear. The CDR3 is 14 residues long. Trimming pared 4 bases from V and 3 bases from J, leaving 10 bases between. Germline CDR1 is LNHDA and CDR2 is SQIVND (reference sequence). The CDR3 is CASSNWAIYNEQFF. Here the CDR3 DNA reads TGTGCCAGTAGTAACTGGGCTATCTACAATGAGCAGTTCTTC. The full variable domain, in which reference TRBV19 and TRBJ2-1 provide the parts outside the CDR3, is DGGITQSPKYLFRKEGQNVTLSCEQNLNHDAMYWYRQDPGQGLRLIYYSQIVNDFQKGDIAEGYSVSREKKESFPLTVTSAQKNPTAFYLCASSNWAIYNEQFFGPGTRLTVL.

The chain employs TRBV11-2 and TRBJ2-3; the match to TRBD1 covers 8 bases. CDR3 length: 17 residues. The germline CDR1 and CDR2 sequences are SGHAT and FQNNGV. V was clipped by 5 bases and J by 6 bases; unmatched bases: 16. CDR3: CASSHLRTGRLLDTQYF. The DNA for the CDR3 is TGTGCCAGCAGCCATCTGCGGACAGGGCGTTTGTTGGATACGCAGTATTTT.

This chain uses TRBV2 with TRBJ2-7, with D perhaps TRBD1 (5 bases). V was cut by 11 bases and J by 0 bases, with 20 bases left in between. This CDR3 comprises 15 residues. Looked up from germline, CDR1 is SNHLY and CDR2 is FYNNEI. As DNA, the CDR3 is TGTGCCGTCAACCTCAGGCAGGGTGGCTCCTACGAGCAGTACTTC. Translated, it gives CAVNLRQGGSYEQYF.

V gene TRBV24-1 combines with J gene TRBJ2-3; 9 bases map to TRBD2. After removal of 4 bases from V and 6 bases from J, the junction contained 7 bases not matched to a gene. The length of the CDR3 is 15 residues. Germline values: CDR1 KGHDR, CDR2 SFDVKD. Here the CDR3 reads CATSDPLAGVDTQYF. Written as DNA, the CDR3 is TGTGCCACCAGTGACCCACTAGCGGGTGTGGATACGCAGTATTTT.

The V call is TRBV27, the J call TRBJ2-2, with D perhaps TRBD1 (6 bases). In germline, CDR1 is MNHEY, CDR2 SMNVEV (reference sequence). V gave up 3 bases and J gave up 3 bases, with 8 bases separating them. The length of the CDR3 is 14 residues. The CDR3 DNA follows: TGTGCCAGCAGTTTTGAGGGGGACACCGGGGAGCTGTTTTTT. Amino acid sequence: CASSFEGDTGELFF.

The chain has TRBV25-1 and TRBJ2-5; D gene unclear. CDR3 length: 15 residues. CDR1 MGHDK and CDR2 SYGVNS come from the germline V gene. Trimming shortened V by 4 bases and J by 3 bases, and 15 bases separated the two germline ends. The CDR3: CASSGHWVVEETQYF. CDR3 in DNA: TGTGCCAGCAGTGGACACTGGGTTGTAGAAGAGACCCAGTACTTC.

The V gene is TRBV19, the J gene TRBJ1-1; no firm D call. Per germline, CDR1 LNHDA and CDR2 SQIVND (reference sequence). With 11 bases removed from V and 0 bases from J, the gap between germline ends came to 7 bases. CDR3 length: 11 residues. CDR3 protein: CAAGMNTEAFF. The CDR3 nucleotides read TGTGCCGCAGGAATGAACACTGAAGCTTTCTTT.

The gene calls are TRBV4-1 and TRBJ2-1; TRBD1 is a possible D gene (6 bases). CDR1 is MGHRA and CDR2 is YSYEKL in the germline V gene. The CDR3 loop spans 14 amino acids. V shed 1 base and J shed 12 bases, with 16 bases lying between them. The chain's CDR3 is CASSQVGSRGMQFF. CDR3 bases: TGCGCCAGCAGCCAAGTGGGTAGCAGGGGCATGCAGTTCTTC.

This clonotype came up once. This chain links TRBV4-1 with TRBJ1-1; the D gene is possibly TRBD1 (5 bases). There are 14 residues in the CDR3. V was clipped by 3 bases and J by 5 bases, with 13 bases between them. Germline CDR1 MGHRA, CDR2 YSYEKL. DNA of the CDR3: TGCGCCAGCAGCCACGGACAAACAACTACTGAAGCTTTCTTT. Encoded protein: CASSHGQTTTEAFF.

CDR3 region: CASRDISYEQYF. In DNA form, the CDR3 reads TGTGCCAGCAGAGATATCTCCTACGAGCAGTACTTC. The chain has TRBV28 and TRBJ2-7; D not resolved. The CDR3 consists of 12 residues. The V end lost 6 bases, the J end lost 0 bases, and 6 bases lay between the germline ends. Germline CDR1 and CDR2: MDHEN and SYDVKM.

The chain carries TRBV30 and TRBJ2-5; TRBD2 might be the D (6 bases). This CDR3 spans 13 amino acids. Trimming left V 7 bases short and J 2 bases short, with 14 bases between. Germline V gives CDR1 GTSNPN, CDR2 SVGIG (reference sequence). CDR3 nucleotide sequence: TGTGCCTCCACCGGGACTCCTCAAGAGACCCAGTACTTC. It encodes CASTGTPQETQYF.

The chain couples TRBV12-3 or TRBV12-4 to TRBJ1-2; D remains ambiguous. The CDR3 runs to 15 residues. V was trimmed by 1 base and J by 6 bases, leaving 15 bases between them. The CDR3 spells CASSLVGSTPDGYTF. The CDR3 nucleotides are TGTGCCAGCAGTTTAGTGGGCAGCACCCCTGATGGCTACACCTTC.

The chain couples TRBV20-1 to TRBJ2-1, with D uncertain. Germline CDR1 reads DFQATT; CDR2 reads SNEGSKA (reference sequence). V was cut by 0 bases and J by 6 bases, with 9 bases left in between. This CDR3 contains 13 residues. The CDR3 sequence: CSARDLGANEQFF. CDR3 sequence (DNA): TGCAGTGCTAGAGATCTAGGTGCCAATGAGCAGTTCTTC.